This T cell receptor (beta chain) appears in the sequencing data of a study of Ad26.COV2.S vaccination and SARS-CoV-2 variants. At the level of the study: Intramuscular Ad26.COV2.S at 5x10^10 or 1x10^11 viral particles. Study results and limitations: Total responses of T cells may have been underestimated by the analyses of TCR breadth and depth. Vaccine and placebo recipients had similar non-spike TCR breadth.

Germline CDR1 reads GTSNPN; CDR2 reads SVGIG (reference sequence). V shed 3 bases and J 0 bases; nucleotides not matched to a gene: 6. There are 15 residues in the CDR3. The treatment here: approximately 18 received Ad26.COV2.S at low or high dose, single or two shots; 5 received placebo; per-sample allocation not given. Vaccine and placebo recipients were sampled on day 63 after the first injection. Generated by immunoSEQ multiplex PCR, the TCRdb table keeps only in-frame clones and is missing some. Altogether about 350,000 clones are present, less than 90% being singletons, with the ten largest covering around 6.1%. As regards this clone: The antigen remains undetermined.

The clonotype comes from a person aged 18-60 years who received the Ad26.COV2.S COVID-19 vaccine or a placebo. This material consisted of peripheral blood, taken in a trial of Ad26.COV2.S vaccine versus placebo. The genes are TRBV30 and TRBJ1-2; TRBD1 aligns across 8 bases. CDR3 coding DNA: TGTGCCTGGAGCCCAGGGGGCTCATCTAACTATGGCTACACCTTC. Its translation is CAWSPGGSSNYGYTF.